This record covers a single T cell receptor (beta chain). Its antigen is not known. These data originate in a study of shared clonotypes between healthy human individuals. Study-level information: Researchers assigned three CD4 naive, three CD4 memory, two CD8 naive and one CD8 memory plate to each donor. Findings and caveats of the study: Compared with clonotypes that all four donors shared, non-shared clonotypes had lower generation probabilities.

Deep-level assay runs were performed. Measured with immunoSEQ multiplex PCR; TCRdb has only the in-frame clones, and not every one. The data hold just over 2,000,000 clones, with 95% observed a single time. CD45RA+ naive and CD45RA-negative memory subsets were separated from CD4+ cells. V was pared by 4 bases and J by 5 bases, with 15 bases between. Per germline, CDR1 SEHNR and CDR2 FQNEAQ (reference sequence). CDR3 length: 14 residues. The V gene is TRBV7-9, the J gene TRBJ2-7; a possible D gene is TRBD1 (6 bases). Sample: naive CD4+ T cells sorted from blood. Noted subset: CD45RA+ positively selected. This clonotype originated in a man younger than 35 in good health. In nucleotides, the CDR3 is TGTGCCAGCAGCTCCTGGACAGACTTGAACGAGCAGTACTTC. Its protein is CASSSWTDLNEQYF.